The clone carrying this T cell receptor (beta chain) was seen ten or more times. Any symptoms of ophthalmopathy came after the first hyperthyroidism diagnosis, from which the blood sample dates. The data belong to a study of T cells in Graves' hyperthyroidism and ophthalmopathy. The ends lost 0 bases at V and 3 bases at J; junction bases unmatched: 3. Looked up from germline, CDR1 is SGHVS and CDR2 is FQNEAQ. This CDR3 contains 15 residues. Template material for amplifying TCR beta CDR3 regions consisted of RNA transcripts. A first-round RT-PCR of the TCR CDR3 used the HTBI primer set. TCRdb ran MiXCR on the multiplex PCR reads and lists one entry per CDR3 protein. The profile shows more than 550,000 distinct CDR3 sequences, roughly 20% of them singletons.

This chain links TRBV7-8 with TRBJ2-7, with TRBD1 matching 9 bases. The sequenced sample was blood. The sequence came from a woman aged 50 to 65 with Graves' hyperthyroidism that later progressed to Graves' ophthalmopathy. The CDR3 sequence is CASSLAGTGRYEQYF. The CDR3 DNA is TGTGCCAGCAGCTTAGCAGGGACAGGGCGCTACGAGCAGTACTTC.